What follows are 18 T cell receptor beta chains derived from one specimen sequenced in a study of blood T cells in healthy people across ages (dated by TCRdb to 2014 to 2015). Receptor amplification or capture employed 5' RACE. The sequencing machine was an Illumina HiSeq 2500. A second PCR of roughly 7 to 11 cycles was performed with a sample-barcoded 5' primer and a J-beta primer mix. TCRdb ran its own pipeline on the public reads, namely fastp trimming at Q25 and MiXCR clone calling, and kept in-frame beta chains. Rows are combined by CDR3 protein, so each entry shows the most common genes and DNA. A total of around 990,000 distinct CDR3 sequences appear in this sample, around 27% of them only once. The ten largest clones add up to approximately 0.75% of the sample. The sample was also reused in another study, on T cells of mothers and their children.

Material: blood. The receptors here all came from a girl between 2 and 10 years old in good health.

The V and J genes are TRBV20-1 and TRBJ2-3, with D unclear. Germline CDR1 and CDR2: DFQATT and SNEGSKA (reference sequence). CDR3 size: 13 residues. Trimming cost V 6 bases and J 3 bases, with 13 bases left between them. CDR3 nucleotides: TGCAGTGCAGAAGCCCTGAGAACAGATACGCAGTATTTT. Translation: CSAEALRTDTQYF.

This chain joins TRBV20-1 and TRBJ1-2; 7 nucleotides agree with TRBD1. Trimming took 3 bases from V and 3 from J; bases not matched to a gene: 4. Germline CDR1 DFQATT, CDR2 SNEGSKA (reference sequence). The CDR3 runs to 13 residues. The CDR3 region has the DNA TGCAGTGCTAGCCCCGACAGGGACTATGGCTACACCTTC. Translating gives CSASPDRDYGYTF.

This clonotype turned up a few times. CDR3 nucleotides: TGTGCCAGCAGCTCCCACCCGGGACAGGTCGAAGAGACCCAGTACTTC. The encoded protein is CASSSHPGQVEETQYF. The rearrangement links TRBV7-9 to TRBJ2-5; TRBD1 aligns across 8 bases. Unmatched junction bases numbered 10, after V lost 4 bases and J lost 3 bases. Per the germline V gene, CDR1 is SEHNR and CDR2 is FQNEAQ (reference sequence). The CDR3 loop spans 16 amino acids.

The V and J genes are TRBV19 and TRBJ2-4; the D is unclear. V was shortened by 5 bases and J by 0 bases, with 8 bases between the two germline ends. In germline, CDR1 is LNHDA, CDR2 SQIVND (reference sequence). The CDR3 runs to 14 residues. CDR3 DNA: TGTGCCAGTAGTGCCGATCTAGCCAAAAACATTCAGTACTTC. As protein: CASSADLAKNIQYF.

The rearrangement uses TRBV10-3 and TRBJ2-5; tentatively, D is TRBD1 or TRBD2 (5 bases each). This CDR3 has 15 amino acids. The germline V gene has CDR1 ENHRY and CDR2 SYGVKD. The V and J ends lost 0 bases and 4 bases respectively, with 12 bases between them. For the CDR3, the DNA is TGTGCCATCAGTGAGTCGAGGGCAGGGAGAGAGACCCAGTACTTC. It is translated as CAISESRAGRETQYF.

This clonotype was seen a handful of times. This chain joins TRBV2 and TRBJ2-7; 7 bases are a match to TRBD1. Germline trimming cut 8 bases from V and 3 bases from J; bases unmatched to any gene: 10. Germline values: CDR1 SNHLY, CDR2 FYNNEI. The CDR3 runs 14 residues. The CDR3 sequence is CASFRDRLSYEQYF. Written as DNA, the CDR3 is TGTGCCAGCTTCCGGGACAGACTTAGCTACGAGCAGTACTTC.

This clonotype was counted many times. The chain uses TRBV20-1 and TRBJ1-4; no definite D call. Deletions cut 1 base from V and 7 bases from J, with 4 bases between. Germline V gene data show CDR1 as DFQATT and CDR2 as SNEGSKA (reference sequence). The CDR3 contains 11 residues. The CDR3 region is CSARVSEKLFF. Written as DNA, the CDR3 is TGCAGTGCTAGAGTGTCTGAAAAACTGTTTTTT.

The V call is TRBV5-8, the J call TRBJ1-6; weak D call: TRBD1 (5 bases). Germline V CDR1 and CDR2: SGHTS, YDEGEE. Trimming cost V 4 bases and J 6 bases, with 11 bases left between them. The CDR3 has 14 residues. The CDR3 spells CASSLGTFNSPLHF. In DNA form, the CDR3 reads TGTGCCAGCAGCCTGGGGACCTTTAATTCACCCCTCCACTTT.

Here the CDR3 DNA reads TGTGCCAGCAGTAGGGGCGAGACTACCTACGAGCAGTACTTC. The encoded protein is CASSRGETTYEQYF. The chain recombines TRBV27 with TRBJ2-7; TRBD1 or TRBD2 may be the D gene (5 bases each). CDR3 length: 14 residues. V was shortened by 5 bases and J by 2 bases, with 13 bases between the two germline ends. Looked up from germline, CDR1 is MNHEY and CDR2 is SMNVEV (reference sequence).

This sequence joins TRBV7-9 and TRBJ2-3; D uncertain. The germline V gene has CDR1 SEHNR and CDR2 FQNEAQ (reference sequence). Trimming took 5 bases from V and 4 from J, leaving 10 bases between them. The CDR3 is made up of 13 amino acids. The DNA for the CDR3 is TGTGCCAGCAGCCTAACTTGCGCAGATACGCAGTATTTT. Translation: CASSLTCADTQYF.

This clonotype has only a few counts. This chain uses TRBV20-1 with TRBJ2-5, with D unclear. CDR3 length equals 13 residues. Trimming cost V 6 bases and J 1 base, with 12 bases left between them. Germline-derived CDR1 and CDR2 are DFQATT and SNEGSKA (reference sequence). DNA of the CDR3: TGCAGTGCCCTTGACTCCTCCCAAGAGACCCAGTACTTC. It codes for CSALDSSQETQYF.

This clonotype has a handful of counts. The chain is built from TRBV13 and TRBJ2-5; TRBD2 agrees at 7 bases. The assigned J gene may be wrong: the sequence end matches TRBJ2-1 better. Germline V gene sequence: CDR1 PRHDT, CDR2 FYEKMQ (reference sequence). The CDR3 contains 15 residues. The CDR3 DNA is TGTGCCAGCAGCATCGGGACGCGGGAGTCAAATGAGCAGTTCTTC. Translating gives CASSIGTRESNEQFF.

The V call is TRBV6-6, the J call TRBJ1-3; D remains unclear. The V end lost 5 bases, the J end lost 0 bases, and 8 bases lay between the germline ends. This CDR3 has 14 residues. From germline, CDR1 is MNHNY and CDR2 SVGAGI (reference sequence). The CDR3 DNA follows: TGTGCCAGCAGTATCTCAGCCTCTGGAAACACCATATATTTT. It translates to CASSISASGNTIYF.

V gene TRBV7-3 combines with J gene TRBJ2-1; the match to TRBD2 covers 11 bases. The V gene's germline CDR1 is SGHTA and CDR2 FQGTGA. Unmatched junction bases numbered 10, after V lost 5 bases and J lost 4 bases. CDR3 length: 17 amino acids. The DNA for the CDR3 is TGTGCCAGCAGCCTAAATCCCGGGACTAGCGGTTACAATGAGCAGTTCTTC. Encoded protein: CASSLNPGTSGYNEQFF.

This clonotype was observed once. The chain couples TRBV5-1 to TRBJ1-1; weak D call: TRBD1 (5 bases). V dropped 2 bases and J dropped 6 bases, with 11 bases sitting between them. The CDR3 runs 13 residues. Germline CDR1 and CDR2: SGHRS and YFSETQ. DNA for the CDR3: TGCGCCAGCAGCTTACCAGGGAGCCCTGAAGCTTTCTTT. Amino acids: CASSLPGSPEAFF.

There are a few counts of this clonotype. The J gene is TRBJ2-1, the V gene TRBV5-1, with D perhaps being TRBD1 or TRBD2 (5 bases each). This CDR3 comprises 15 residues. V was trimmed by 4 bases and J by 8 bases, leaving 19 bases between them. The V gene's germline CDR1 is SGHRS and CDR2 YFSETQ. The CDR3 spells CASSLEASRDDEQFF. DNA for the CDR3: TGCGCCAGCAGCCTTGAGGCTAGCCGGGACGATGAGCAGTTCTTC. Together with reference TRBV5-1 and TRBJ2-1, the CDR3 gives the full variable domain: KAGVTQTPRYLIKTRGQQVTLSCSPISGHRSVSWYQQTPGQGLQFLFEYFSETQRNKGNFPGRFSGRQFSNSRSEMNVSTLELGDSALYLCASSLEASRDDEQFFGPGTRLTVL.

The chain joins TRBV4-1 to TRBJ1-1; D is possibly TRBD1 (5 bases). This CDR3 is built from 15 residues. The V end lost 2 bases, the J end lost 3 bases, and 13 bases lay between the germline ends. Per germline, CDR1 MGHRA and CDR2 YSYEKL. The CDR3 reads CASSQLGTGDTEAFF. In DNA, the CDR3 is TGCGCCAGCAGCCAACTCGGGACGGGGGACACTGAAGCTTTCTTT.

This clonotype was seen more than once but under ten times. A read error may produce the germline difference seen at one junction end. The chain uses TRBV7-7 and TRBJ2-5; the D is unclear. CDR3 length: 14 amino acids. The V gene's germline CDR1 is SSHAT and CDR2 FNYEAQ (reference sequence). The CDR3 sequence: CASSFHGIGETQYF. DNA of the CDR3: TGTGCTAGCAGCTTCCATGGGATAGGAGAGACCCAGTACTTC.